This T cell receptor (beta chain) was identified during a study of blood T cell dynamics during melanoma immunotherapy. Comments on this clone: What it recognizes is unknown.

This CDR3 region has 13 residues. Germline V gene lookup returns CDR1 MGHDK and CDR2 SYGVNS. V lost 3 bases, J lost 4 bases, and 7 bases lay in between. Time point defined: pre-treatment baseline. Only in-frame clones appear in the TCRdb table, and some are missing; sequencing was by immunoSEQ multiplex PCR. The sample includes around 20,000 clones, roughly 91% of them seen just once. Study findings and constraints: Unlike progressors, later disease-control patients had W3 repertoires gaining clonality or diversity.

This clonotype was obtained from a human donor with melanoma. Sequenced material: blood, taken from a patient treated with checkpoint blockade. The chain combines TRBV25-1 with TRBJ1-5; no clear D gene. The CDR3 nucleotides read TGTGCCAGCAGTGATCGCGGAAATCAGCCCCAGCATTTT. The encoded protein is CASSDRGNQPQHF. The full variable domain, with the rest looked up from reference TRBV25-1 and TRBJ1-5, is EADIYQTPRYLVIGTGKKITLECSQTMGHDKMYWYQQDPGMELHLIHYSYGVNSTEKGDLSSESTVSRIRTEHFPLTLESARPSHTSQYLCASSDRGNQPQHFGDGTRLSIL.